Listed here is a single T cell receptor beta chain. This record belongs to a study of blood T cell repertoires in COVID-19. Study background: PBMCs, B-cell-depleted T cells, or T cells provided the cDNA or gDNA that made up the material.

Trimming took off 4 bases at V and 2 bases at J, with 13 bases between the two ends. Germline V CDR1 and CDR2: SGHTA, FQGTGA. This CDR3 is 15 amino acids long. Membership in each cohort depended on participant-reported clinical history. Recovered status in Cohort 3 required two negative PCRs, clearance, or symptom resolution. Clones were read by immunoSEQ multiplex PCR, and TCRdb kept only the in-frame ones, dropping some. The table lists about 210,000 clones, 85% of them singletons. Sample: PBMCs or T cells enriched from blood (not recorded which). This TCR was sampled from a man in his forties who had recovered from COVID-19. V usage is TRBV7-3 and J usage is TRBJ2-3; D might be TRBD2 (5 bases). CDR3 DNA: TGTGCCAGCAGCTCCACTGGACTTACCACAGATACGCAGTATTTT. It translates to CASSSTGLTTDTQYF.